This T cell receptor beta chain was obtained from a study of blood T cell repertoires in COVID-19. Clinical history reported by participants formed the basis on which cohorts were assigned. Sequencing was performed with immunoSEQ multiplex PCR; in TCRdb, only in-frame clones are kept and a portion is missing. The sample yields approximately 300,000 clones, just over 85% seen once. The receptor was isolated from a young man who had recovered from COVID-19. Sequenced sample: PBMCs or T cells enriched from blood (not recorded which).

The CDR3 spells CASRLQSAYDGYTF. Written as DNA, the CDR3 is TGTGCCAGTCGATTACAGTCCGCTTATGATGGCTACACCTTC. The chain is built from TRBV18 and TRBJ1-2; D gene uncertain. Germline V CDR1 and CDR2: KGHSH, LQKENI. V was pared by 9 bases and J by 6 bases, with 20 bases between. The CDR3 contains 14 residues.